The source of this TCR beta chain is a study of blood T cell repertoires in COVID-19. Per the authors' pipeline: Quantification of nucleated cells was approximated via reference gene primer amplification. Clones were read by immunoSEQ multiplex PCR, and TCRdb kept only the in-frame ones, dropping some. That table supplies the V and J calls and clone size; D and trimming were determined from the DNA. The table shows roughly 100,000 clones, with 65% to 75% occurring only once. V gave up 5 bases and J gave up 2 bases; unmatched junction bases: 6. This CDR3 spans 15 amino acids. CDR1 is SGHTA and CDR2 is FQGNSA in the germline V gene. This clone occurred a few times.

The TCR sequence derives from a man older than 75 with acute or convalescent COVID-19. Sequences were obtained from peripheral blood. This chain connects TRBV7-2 to TRBJ2-3; TRBD2 matches 8 bases. The CDR3 reads CASSPWTSNTDTQYF. DNA for the CDR3: TGTGCCAGCAGCCCCTGGACTAGCAACACAGATACGCAGTATTTT.